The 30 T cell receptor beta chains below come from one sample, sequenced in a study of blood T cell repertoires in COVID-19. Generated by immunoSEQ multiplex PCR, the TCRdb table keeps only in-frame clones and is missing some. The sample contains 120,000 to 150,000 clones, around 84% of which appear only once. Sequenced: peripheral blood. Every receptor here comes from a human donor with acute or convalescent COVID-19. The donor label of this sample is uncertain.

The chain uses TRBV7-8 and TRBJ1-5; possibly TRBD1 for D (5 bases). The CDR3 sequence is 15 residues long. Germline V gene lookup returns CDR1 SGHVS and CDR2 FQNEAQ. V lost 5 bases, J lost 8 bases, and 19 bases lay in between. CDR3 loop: CASSPGTPLKEPQHF. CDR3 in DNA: TGTGCCAGCAGCCCGGGGACTCCGCTGAAGGAGCCCCAGCATTTT. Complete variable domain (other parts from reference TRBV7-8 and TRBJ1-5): GAGVSQSPRYKVAKRGQDVALRCDPISGHVSLFWYQQALGQGPEFLTYFQNEAQLDKSGLPSDRFFAERPEGSVSTLKIQRTQQEDSAVYLCASSPGTPLKEPQHFGDGTRLSIL.

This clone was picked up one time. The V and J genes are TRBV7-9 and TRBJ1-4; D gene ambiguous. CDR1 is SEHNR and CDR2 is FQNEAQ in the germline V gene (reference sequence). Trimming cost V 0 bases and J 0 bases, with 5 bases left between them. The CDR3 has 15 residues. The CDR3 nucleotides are TGTGCCAGCAGCTTAGCTCGGGCAACTAATGAAAAACTGTTTTTT. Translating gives CASSLARATNEKLFF.

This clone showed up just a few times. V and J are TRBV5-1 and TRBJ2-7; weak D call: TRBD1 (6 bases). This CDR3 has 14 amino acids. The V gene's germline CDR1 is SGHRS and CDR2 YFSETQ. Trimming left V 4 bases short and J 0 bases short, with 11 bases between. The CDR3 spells CASSLTGSSYEQYF. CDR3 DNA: TGCGCCAGCAGCCTGACAGGTTCCTCCTACGAGCAGTACTTC.

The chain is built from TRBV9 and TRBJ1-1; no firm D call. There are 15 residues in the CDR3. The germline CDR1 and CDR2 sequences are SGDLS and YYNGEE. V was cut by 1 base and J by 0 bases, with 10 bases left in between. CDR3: CASSVKHSMNTEAFF. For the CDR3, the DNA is TGTGCCAGCAGCGTAAAACACAGCATGAACACTGAAGCTTTCTTT.

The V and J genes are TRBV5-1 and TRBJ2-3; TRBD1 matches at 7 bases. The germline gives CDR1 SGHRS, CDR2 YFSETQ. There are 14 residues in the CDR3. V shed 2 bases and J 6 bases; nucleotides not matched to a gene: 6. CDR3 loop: CASSFDRETDTQYF. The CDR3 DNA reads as TGCGCCAGCAGCTTCGACAGGGAGACGGATACGCAGTATTTT. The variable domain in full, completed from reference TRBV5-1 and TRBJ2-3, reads KAGVTQTPRYLIKTRGQQVTLSCSPISGHRSVSWYQQTPGQGLQFLFEYFSETQRNKGNFPGRFSGRQFSNSRSEMNVSTLELGDSALYLCASSFDRETDTQYFGPGTRLTVL.

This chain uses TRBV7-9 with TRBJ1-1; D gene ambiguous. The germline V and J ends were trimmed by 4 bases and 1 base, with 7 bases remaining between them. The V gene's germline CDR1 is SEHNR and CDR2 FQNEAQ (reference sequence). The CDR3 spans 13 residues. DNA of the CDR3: TGTGCCAGCAGCTCCGGTTGGAACACTGAAGCTTTCTTT. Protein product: CASSSGWNTEAFF.

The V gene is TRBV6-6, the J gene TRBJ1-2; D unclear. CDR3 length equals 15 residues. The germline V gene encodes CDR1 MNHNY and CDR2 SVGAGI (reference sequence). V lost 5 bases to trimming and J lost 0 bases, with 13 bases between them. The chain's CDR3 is CASSGLASPNYGYTF. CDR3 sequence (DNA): TGTGCCAGCAGTGGACTAGCTTCCCCTAACTATGGCTACACCTTC.

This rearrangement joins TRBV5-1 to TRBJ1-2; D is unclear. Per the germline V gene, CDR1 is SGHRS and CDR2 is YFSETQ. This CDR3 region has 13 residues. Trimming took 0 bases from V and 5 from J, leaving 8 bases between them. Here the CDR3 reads CASSLDETYGYTF. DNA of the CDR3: TGCGCCAGCAGCTTGGACGAAACATATGGCTACACCTTC.

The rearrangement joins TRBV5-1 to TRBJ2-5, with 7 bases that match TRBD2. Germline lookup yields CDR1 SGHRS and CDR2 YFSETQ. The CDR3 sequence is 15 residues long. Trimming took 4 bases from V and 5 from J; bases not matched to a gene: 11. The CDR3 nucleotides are TGCGCCAGCAGCGCTAGCGGAATCGCGCGGGAGACCCAGTACTTC. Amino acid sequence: CASSASGIARETQYF.

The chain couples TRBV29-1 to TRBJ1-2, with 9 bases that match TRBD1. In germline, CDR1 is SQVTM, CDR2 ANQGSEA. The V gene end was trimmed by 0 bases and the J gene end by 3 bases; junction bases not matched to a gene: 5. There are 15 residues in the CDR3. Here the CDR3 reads CSVEEWTGDDYGYTF. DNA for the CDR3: TGCAGCGTTGAAGAATGGACAGGGGACGACTATGGCTACACCTTC.

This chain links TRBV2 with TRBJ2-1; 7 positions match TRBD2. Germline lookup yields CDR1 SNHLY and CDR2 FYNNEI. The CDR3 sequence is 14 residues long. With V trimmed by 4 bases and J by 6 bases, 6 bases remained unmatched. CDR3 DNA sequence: TGTGCCAGCAGTGCGACGGGAGGTCCCAATGAGCAGTTCTTC. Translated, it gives CASSATGGPNEQFF.

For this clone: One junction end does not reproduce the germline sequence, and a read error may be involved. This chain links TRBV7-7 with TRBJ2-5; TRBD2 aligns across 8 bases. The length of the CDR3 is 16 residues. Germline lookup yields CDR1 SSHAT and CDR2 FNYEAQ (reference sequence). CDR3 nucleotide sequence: TGTGCTAGCAGCTCCTTCGCGGGGGGATCGCAAGAGACCCAGTACTTC. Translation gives CASSSFAGGSQETQYF.

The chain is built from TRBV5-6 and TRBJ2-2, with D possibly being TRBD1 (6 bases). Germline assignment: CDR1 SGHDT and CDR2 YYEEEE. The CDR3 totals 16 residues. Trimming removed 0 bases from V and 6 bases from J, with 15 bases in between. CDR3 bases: TGTGCCAGCAGCTTGGTTAGCAGGGGTTGGGCCGGGGAGCTGTTTTTT. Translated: CASSLVSRGWAGELFF.

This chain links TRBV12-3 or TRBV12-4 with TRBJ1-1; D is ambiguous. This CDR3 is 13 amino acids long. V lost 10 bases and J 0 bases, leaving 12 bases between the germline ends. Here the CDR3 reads CATMLHMNTEAFF. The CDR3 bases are TGTGCCACCATGCTGCACATGAACACTGAAGCTTTCTTT.

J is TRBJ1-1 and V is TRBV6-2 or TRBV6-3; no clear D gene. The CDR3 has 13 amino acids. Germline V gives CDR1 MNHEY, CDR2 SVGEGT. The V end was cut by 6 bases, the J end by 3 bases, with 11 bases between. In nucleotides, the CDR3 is TGTGCCAGCAGCCGATCAGTGGACACTGAAGCTTTCTTT. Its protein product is CASSRSVDTEAFF.

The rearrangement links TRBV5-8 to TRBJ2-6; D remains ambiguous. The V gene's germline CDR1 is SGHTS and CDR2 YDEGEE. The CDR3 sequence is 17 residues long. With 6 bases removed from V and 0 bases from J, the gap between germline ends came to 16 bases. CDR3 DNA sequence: TGTGCCAGCACCCCTCTGGGCAGGCGCTCTGGGGCCAACGTCCTGACTTTC. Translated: CASTPLGRRSGANVLTF. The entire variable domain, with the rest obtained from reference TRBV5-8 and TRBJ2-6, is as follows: EAGVTQSPTHLIKTRGQQATLRCSPISGHTSVYWYQQALGLGLQFLLWYDEGEERNRGNFPPRFSGRQFPNYSSELNVNALELEDSALYLCASTPLGRRSGANVLTFGAGSRLTVL.

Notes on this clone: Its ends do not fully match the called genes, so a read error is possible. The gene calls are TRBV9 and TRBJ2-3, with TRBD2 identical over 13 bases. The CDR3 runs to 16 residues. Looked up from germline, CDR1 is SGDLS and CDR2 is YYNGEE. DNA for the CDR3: TGTGCCAGCAGCATCTTACCGGGACTAGCGGGGTCCCTCCCACATTTT. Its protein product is CASSILPGLAGSLPHF.

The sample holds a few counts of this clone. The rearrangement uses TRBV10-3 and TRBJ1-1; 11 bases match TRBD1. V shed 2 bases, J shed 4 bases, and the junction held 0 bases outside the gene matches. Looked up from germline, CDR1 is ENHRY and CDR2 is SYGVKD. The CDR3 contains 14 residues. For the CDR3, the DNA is TGTGCCATCAGTGAGGGACAGGGGGCCACTGAAGCTTTCTTT. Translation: CAISEGQGATEAFF.

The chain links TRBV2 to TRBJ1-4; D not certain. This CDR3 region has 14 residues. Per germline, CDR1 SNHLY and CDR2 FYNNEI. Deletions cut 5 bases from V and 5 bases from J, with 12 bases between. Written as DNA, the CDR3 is TGTGCCAGCAGTAGAAGACTGCCGAATGAAAAACTGTTTTTT. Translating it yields CASSRRLPNEKLFF.

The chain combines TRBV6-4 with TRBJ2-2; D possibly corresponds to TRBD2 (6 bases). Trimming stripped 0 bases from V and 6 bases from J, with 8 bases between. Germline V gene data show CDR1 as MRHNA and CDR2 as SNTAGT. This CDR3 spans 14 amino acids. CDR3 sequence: CASSDSGGPGELFF. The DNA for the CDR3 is TGTGCCAGCAGTGACTCTGGAGGGCCCGGGGAGCTGTTTTTT.

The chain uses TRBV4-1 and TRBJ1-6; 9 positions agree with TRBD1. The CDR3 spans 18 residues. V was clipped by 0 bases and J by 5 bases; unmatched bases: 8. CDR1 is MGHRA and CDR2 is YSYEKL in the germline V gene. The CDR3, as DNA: TGCGCCAGCAGCCAAGAGTCGAACCGGGACAGGGATAATTCACCCCTCCACTTT. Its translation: CASSQESNRDRDNSPLHF.

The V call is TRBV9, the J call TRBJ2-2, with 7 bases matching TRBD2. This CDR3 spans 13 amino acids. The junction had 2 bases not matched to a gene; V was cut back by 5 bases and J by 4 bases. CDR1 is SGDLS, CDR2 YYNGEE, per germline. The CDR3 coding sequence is TGTGCCAGCAGGCGGGGGATCACCGGGGAGCTGTTTTTT. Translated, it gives CASRRGITGELFF.

The CDR3 region has the DNA TGTGCCAGCAGTTCAGGATTCCTAGGGGCTGAAGCTTTCTTT. Protein: CASSSGFLGAEAFF. The chain links TRBV6-5 to TRBJ1-1; a possible D gene is TRBD1 (5 bases). The CDR3 extends over 14 amino acids. From germline, CDR1 is MNHEY and CDR2 SVGAGI. Trimming cost V 4 bases and J 6 bases, with 15 bases left between them.

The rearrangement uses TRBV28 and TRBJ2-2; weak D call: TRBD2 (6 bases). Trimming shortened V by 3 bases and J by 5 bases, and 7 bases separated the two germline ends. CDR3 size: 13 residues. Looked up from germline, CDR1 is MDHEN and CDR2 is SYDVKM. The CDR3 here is CASSLGGTGELFF. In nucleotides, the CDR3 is TGTGCCAGCAGTTTGGGGGGTACCGGGGAGCTGTTTTTT.

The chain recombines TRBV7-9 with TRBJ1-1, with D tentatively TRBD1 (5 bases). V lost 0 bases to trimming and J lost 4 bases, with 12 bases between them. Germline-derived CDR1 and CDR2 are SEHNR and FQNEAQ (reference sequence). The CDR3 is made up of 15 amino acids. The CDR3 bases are TGTGCCAGCAGCTTAGCGGAGGGGCGGCGCACTGAAGCTTTCTTT. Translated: CASSLAEGRRTEAFF.

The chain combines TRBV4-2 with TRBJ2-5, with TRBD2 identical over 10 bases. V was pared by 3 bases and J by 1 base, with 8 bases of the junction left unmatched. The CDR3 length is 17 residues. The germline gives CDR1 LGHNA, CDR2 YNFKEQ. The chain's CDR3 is CASSQASGGQLQETQYF. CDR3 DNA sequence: TGTGCCAGCAGCCAGGCTAGCGGGGGACAACTCCAAGAGACCCAGTACTTC.

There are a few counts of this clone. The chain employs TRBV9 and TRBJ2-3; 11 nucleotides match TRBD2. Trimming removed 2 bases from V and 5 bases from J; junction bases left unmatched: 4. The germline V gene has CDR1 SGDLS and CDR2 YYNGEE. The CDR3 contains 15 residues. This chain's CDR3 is CASSVELAGVDTQYF. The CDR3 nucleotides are TGTGCCAGCAGCGTTGAACTAGCGGGGGTAGATACGCAGTATTTT.

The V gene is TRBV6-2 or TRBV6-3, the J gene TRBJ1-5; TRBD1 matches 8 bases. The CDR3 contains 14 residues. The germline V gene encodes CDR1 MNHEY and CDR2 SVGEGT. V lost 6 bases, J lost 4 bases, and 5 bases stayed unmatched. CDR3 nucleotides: TGTGCCAGCAGCTGGGACAGGTTGAATCAGCCCCAGCATTTT. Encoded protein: CASSWDRLNQPQHF.

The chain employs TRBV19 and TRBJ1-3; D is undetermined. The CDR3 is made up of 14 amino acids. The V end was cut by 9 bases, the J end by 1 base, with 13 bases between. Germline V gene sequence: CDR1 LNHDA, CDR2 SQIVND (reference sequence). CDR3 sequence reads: CASYGEGSGNTIYF. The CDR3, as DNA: TGTGCCAGCTACGGGGAGGGATCTGGAAACACCATATATTTT.

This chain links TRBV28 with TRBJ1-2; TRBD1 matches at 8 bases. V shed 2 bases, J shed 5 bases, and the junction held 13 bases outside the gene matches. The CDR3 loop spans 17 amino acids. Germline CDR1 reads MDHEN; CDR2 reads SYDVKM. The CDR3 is CASSLPQGVTQPYGYTF. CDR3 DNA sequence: TGTGCCAGCAGTTTACCACAGGGGGTTACCCAACCTTATGGCTACACCTTC.